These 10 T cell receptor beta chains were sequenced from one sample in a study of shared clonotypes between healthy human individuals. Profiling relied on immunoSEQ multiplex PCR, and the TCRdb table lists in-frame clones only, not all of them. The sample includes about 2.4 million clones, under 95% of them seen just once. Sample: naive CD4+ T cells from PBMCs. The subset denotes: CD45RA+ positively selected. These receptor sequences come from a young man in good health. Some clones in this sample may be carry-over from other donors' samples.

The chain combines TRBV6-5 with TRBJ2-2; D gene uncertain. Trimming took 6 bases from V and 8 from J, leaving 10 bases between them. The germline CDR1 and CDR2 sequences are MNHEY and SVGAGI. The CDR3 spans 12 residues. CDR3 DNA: TGTGCCAGCAGCCAGTCGACTGGGGAGCTGTTTTTT. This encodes CASSQSTGELFF.

The CDR3 sequence is CASSLMGLTDEKLFF. For the CDR3, the DNA is TGTGCCAGCAGCTTGATGGGACTCACCGATGAAAAACTGTTTTTT. The V and J genes are TRBV5-4 and TRBJ1-4, with D tentatively TRBD1 (5 bases). Germline values: CDR1 SGHNT, CDR2 YYREEE (reference sequence). Deletions cut 1 base from V and 6 bases from J, with 13 bases between. CDR3 length: 15 residues.

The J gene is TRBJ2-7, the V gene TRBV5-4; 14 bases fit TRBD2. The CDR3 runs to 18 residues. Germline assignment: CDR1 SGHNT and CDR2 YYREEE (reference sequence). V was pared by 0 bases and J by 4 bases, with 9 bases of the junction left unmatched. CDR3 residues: CASSLGLAGGPSSYEQYF. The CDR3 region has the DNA TGTGCCAGCAGCTTGGGACTAGCGGGAGGGCCCTCATCGTACGAGCAGTACTTC.

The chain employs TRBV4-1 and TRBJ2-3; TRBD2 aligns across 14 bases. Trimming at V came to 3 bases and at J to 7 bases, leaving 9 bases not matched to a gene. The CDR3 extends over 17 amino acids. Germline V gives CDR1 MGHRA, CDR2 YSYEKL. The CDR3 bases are TGCGCCAGCAGCCAGCCGACTAGCGGGAGGGCAAAAAATACGCAGTATTTT. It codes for CASSQPTSGRAKNTQYF.

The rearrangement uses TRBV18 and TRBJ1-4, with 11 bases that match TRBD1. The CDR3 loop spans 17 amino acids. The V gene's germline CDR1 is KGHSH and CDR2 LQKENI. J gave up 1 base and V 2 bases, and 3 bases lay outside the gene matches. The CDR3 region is CASSPLGTGGTNEKLFF. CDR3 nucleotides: TGTGCCAGCTCACCATTGGGGACAGGGGGAACTAATGAAAAACTGTTTTTT.

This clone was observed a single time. CDR3 sequence: CASSQDRQGGGYTF. CDR3 nucleotide sequence: TGTGCCAGCAGCCAAGATCGACAGGGTGGGGGCTACACCTTC. The chain carries TRBV14 and TRBJ1-2, with 7 bases lining up with TRBD1. Germline V gene lookup returns CDR1 SGHDN and CDR2 FVKESK. Losses at the gene ends were 0 bases for V and 8 bases for J; bases not matched to a gene: 6. The CDR3 has 14 residues. Using reference TRBV14 and TRBJ1-2 for the parts outside the CDR3, the full variable domain is EAGVTQFPSHSVIEKGQTVTLRCDPISGHDNLYWYRRVMGKEIKFLLHFVKESKQDESGMPNNRFLAERTGGTYSTLKVQPAELEDSGVYFCASSQDRQGGGYTFGSGTRLTVV.

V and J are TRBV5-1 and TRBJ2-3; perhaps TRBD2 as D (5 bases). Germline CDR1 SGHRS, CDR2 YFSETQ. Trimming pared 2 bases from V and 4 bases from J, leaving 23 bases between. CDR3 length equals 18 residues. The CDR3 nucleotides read TGCGCCAGCAGCTTAAGTACGGACTCGAGGGCCGTTGCAGATACGCAGTATTTT. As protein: CASSLSTDSRAVADTQYF.

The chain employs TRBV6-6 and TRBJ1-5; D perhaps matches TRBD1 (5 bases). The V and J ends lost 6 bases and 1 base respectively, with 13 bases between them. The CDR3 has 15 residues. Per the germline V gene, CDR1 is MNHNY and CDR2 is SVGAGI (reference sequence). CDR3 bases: TGTGCCAGCAGAACGGGCAGGGTGAGCAATCAGCCCCAGCATTTT. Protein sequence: CASRTGRVSNQPQHF.

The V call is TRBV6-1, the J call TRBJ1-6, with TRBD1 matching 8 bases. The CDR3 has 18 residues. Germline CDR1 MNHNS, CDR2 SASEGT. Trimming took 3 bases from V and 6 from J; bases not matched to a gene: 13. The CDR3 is CASSEGRLGTGVNSPLHF. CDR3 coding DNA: TGTGCCAGCAGTGAGGGGCGTTTAGGGACAGGCGTTAATTCACCCCTCCACTTT.

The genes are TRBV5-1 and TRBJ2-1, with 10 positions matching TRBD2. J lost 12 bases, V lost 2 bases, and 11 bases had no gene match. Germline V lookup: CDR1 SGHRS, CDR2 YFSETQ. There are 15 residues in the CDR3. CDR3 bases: TGCGCCAGCAGCTTTTTGCTAGCGGGAGAGTCTGGGCAGTTCTTC. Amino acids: CASSFLLAGESGQFF.